This is a list of T cell receptor beta chains from one sample in a study of TIL therapy for anti-PD-1-resistant metastatic lung cancer. The table came from immunoSEQ multiplex PCR; TCRdb's copy has only in-frame clones and leaves some out. This table holds under 55,000 clones, roughly 78% found once. This material consisted of blood, taken at baseline. Receptors were obtained from a woman aged 30 to 85 with non-small cell lung cancer. Each CDR3 is given with its conserved first and last residue. The order of the fields is J gene, clone size, V gene, CDR3 protein. The listing skips clone size in some rows; elsewhere it reads once, few, many or a size class.

.	once	TRBV6-1	CASRGGIIYEQYF
TRBJ2-7	.	TRBV30	CAWRKQGQGSEQYF
TRBJ2-1	.	TRBV5-1	CASRGGTDYNEQFF
TRBJ1-5	few	TRBV2	CASTGTGNQPQHF
TRBJ1-1	.	TRBV6-5	CASSYVKGGLTEAFF
TRBJ1-4	.	TRBV4-1	CASSQTQGATEKLFF
TRBJ1-1	few	TRBV30	CAWSPSHDTEAFF
TRBJ1-3	.	TRBV2	CASSGQVQGNTIYF
TRBJ2-7	.	TRBV28	CASTLRDIRYEQYF
TRBJ1-4	.	TRBV5-4	CASSLDSTNEKLFF
TRBJ2-2	.	TRBV5-6	CASSLGTGAGTGELFF
TRBJ1-4	.	TRBV7-6	CASSLEDWFQLINEKLFF
TRBJ2-1	.	TRBV7-3	CASSLTGYNEQFF
TRBJ2-1	.	TRBV29-1	CSVGYEQFF
TRBJ2-3	.	TRBV5-5	CASSLWTGGLVTQYF
TRBJ2-1	.	TRBV15	CATSRGATSMMDGEQFF
TRBJ1-4	once	TRBV11-2	CASSGQPNEKLFF
TRBJ2-5	.	TRBV23-1	CASSQGVRAEVQETQYF
TRBJ2-3	.	TRBV19	CASRSHSGGRDTQYF
.	.	TRBV6-1	CASSEGTGGPYEQYF
TRBJ1-1	.	TRBV28	CASKRGGNTEAFF
TRBJ2-7	many	TRBV7-2	CASSLGYTLFYEQYF
TRBJ1-3	.	TRBV5-5	CASSFEGSGNTIYF
TRBJ2-7	.	TRBV7-6	CASSLAPDRVDF
TRBJ1-4	.	TRBV7-9	CASSLGATNEKLFF
TRBJ2-5	.	TRBV7-9	CASSLVGEWQTQYF
TRBJ1-1	.	TRBV29-1	CSVTVYRGESVNTEAFF
TRBJ2-3	.	TRBV7-8	CASQLLQGLRVTNTQYF
TRBJ1-2	few	TRBV7-9	CASSLAFDRLANYGYTF